This T cell receptor (beta chain) is from a study of spatial heterogeneity in lung cancer. Study information: Sequencing consistently turned up more beta-chain sequences than alpha-chain sequences. Raw reads showed each unique TCR and UMI combination turning up more than ten times on average.

TCR cDNA molecules were tagged individually, and each one carried a unique molecular identifier. MiXCR was run by TCRdb on the 5' RACE reads, yielding one entry per CDR3 protein. Of under 75,000 distinct CDR3 sequences in the sample, 10% to 15% were seen once. The V gene end was trimmed by 5 bases and the J gene end by 11 bases; junction bases not matched to a gene: 7. Germline CDR1 DFQATT, CDR2 SNEGSKA (reference sequence). The CDR3 is made up of 11 amino acids. This clonotype has more than one count but fewer than ten. Described time point: sample taken at primary tumor resection. Whole RNA, which was extracted from tumor, nontumor lung tissue or frozen PBMC, was sequenced without any cell sorting. Untreated early-stage non-small cell lung cancer patients, fewer than 85 in total, were the donors.

The chain carries TRBV20-1 and TRBJ1-1, with TRBD1 matching 8 bases. This clonotype originated in a male donor with early-stage non-small cell lung cancer. Sequenced here: PBMCs, sampled at surgery. CDR3 in amino acids: CSASDRVGAFF. The DNA of the CDR3 is TGCAGTGCTTCGGACAGGGTAGGTGCTTTCTTT.